These T cell receptor beta chains were read from a single sample in a study of Tregs in tolerant kidney transplant recipients. Assay: immunoSEQ multiplex PCR; the TCRdb copy retains only in-frame clones and omits some. The profile covers tens of thousands of clones, with about 91% appearing a single time and 0.3% to 0.4% taken by the ten largest. The material was Tregs from blood, obtained before the transplant. The receptors stem from a human donor who received a combined kidney and bone marrow transplant. CDR3s include the opening cysteine and the closing phenylalanine or tryptophan. Fields, in order: J gene, clone size, V gene, D gene, CDR3 protein, CDR3 DNA. A D gene is named only where the DNA matches it firmly. Some rows mark clone size as missing; the rest say once, few, many or name a class of expanded clone.

J gene: TRBJ2-5; clone size: NA; V gene: TRBV2; D gene: NA; CDR3 protein: CASRNGETQYF; CDR3 DNA: TGTGCCAGCAGAAATGGGGAGACCCAGTACTTC
J gene: TRBJ1-1; clone size: NA; V gene: TRBV10-3; D gene: NA; CDR3 protein: CAISESRGGLVFGNTEAFF; CDR3 DNA: TGTGCCATCAGTGAGTCTAGGGGGGGCTTAGTGTTTGGGAACACTGAAGCTTTCTTT
J gene: TRBJ2-1; clone size: NA; V gene: TRBV2; D gene: TRBD1; CDR3 protein: CASSGTDPPQGVF; CDR3 DNA: TGTGCCAGCAGTGGGACGGATCCCCCCCAGGGGGTCTTC
J gene: TRBJ2-7; clone size: NA; V gene: TRBV9; D gene: TRBD2; CDR3 protein: CASSVGAREASDEQYF; CDR3 DNA: TGTGCCAGCAGCGTAGGGGCGCGGGAGGCCTCCGACGAGCAGTACTTC
J gene: TRBJ2-7; clone size: NA; V gene: TRBV6-1; D gene: NA; CDR3 protein: CASSELGGAYEQYF; CDR3 DNA: TGTGCCAGCAGTGAACTAGGAGGGGCCTACGAGCAGTACTTC
J gene: TRBJ1-2; clone size: NA; V gene: TRBV7-2; D gene: TRBD1; CDR3 protein: CASSRDRGLGYTF; CDR3 DNA: TGTGCCAGCAGCCGGGACAGGGGGCTTGGCTACACCTTC
J gene: TRBJ1-2; clone size: NA; V gene: TRBV27; D gene: TRBD1; CDR3 protein: CASSRQGTRGGYTF; CDR3 DNA: TGTGCCAGCTCCAGACAGGGAACCCGGGGGGGCTACACCTTC
J gene: TRBJ1-2; clone size: NA; V gene: TRBV28; D gene: NA; CDR3 protein: CASTSDYGYTF; CDR3 DNA: TGTGCCAGCACTTCGGACTATGGCTACACCTTC
J gene: TRBJ2-2; clone size: NA; V gene: TRBV29-1; D gene: NA; CDR3 protein: CSVRILGDTGELFF; CDR3 DNA: TGCAGCGTTCGGATTTTGGGGGACACCGGGGAGCTGTTTTTT
J gene: TRBJ2-7; clone size: NA; V gene: TRBV6-1; D gene: TRBD2; CDR3 protein: CASSEARAGGYEQYF; CDR3 DNA: TGTGCCAGCAGTGAAGCCCGGGCGGGGGGCTACGAGCAGTACTTC
J gene: TRBJ1-1; clone size: NA; V gene: TRBV27; D gene: NA; CDR3 protein: CASSGRLNTEAFF; CDR3 DNA: TGTGCCAGCAGTGGGAGGCTGAACACTGAAGCTTTCTTT
J gene: TRBJ2-7; clone size: NA; V gene: TRBV6-6; D gene: NA; CDR3 protein: CASSLGGMIYEQYF; CDR3 DNA: TGTGCCAGCAGCCTGGGGGGCATGATCTACGAGCAGTACTTC
J gene: TRBJ1-2; clone size: NA; V gene: TRBV6-1; D gene: TRBD1; CDR3 protein: CASSVGQDYGYTF; CDR3 DNA: TGTGCCAGCAGTGTGGGACAGGACTATGGCTACACCTTC
J gene: TRBJ2-1; clone size: NA; V gene: TRBV5-4; D gene: NA; CDR3 protein: CASSGGGEQFF; CDR3 DNA: TGTGCCAGCAGCGGCGGTGGAGAGCAGTTCTTC
J gene: TRBJ2-7; clone size: NA; V gene: TRBV2; D gene: NA; CDR3 protein: CASVQDAYEQYF; CDR3 DNA: TGTGCCAGCGTACAGGACGCCTACGAGCAGTACTTC
J gene: TRBJ1-5; clone size: few; V gene: TRBV18; D gene: NA; CDR3 protein: CASSPGGNQPQHF; CDR3 DNA: TGTGCCAGCTCACCAGGGGGCAATCAGCCCCAGCATTTT